A selection of T cell receptor beta chains follows, all from one sample in a study of blood T cell repertoires in COVID-19. Libraries were prepared by immunoSEQ multiplex PCR; TCRdb keeps only in-frame clonotypes and omits some of them. The data contain about 180,000 clones, over 80% of them singletons. The sequenced material came from peripheral blood. These receptors came from a woman between 40 and 50 years old with COVID-19, enrolled during active disease. CDR3s include the opening cysteine and the closing phenylalanine or tryptophan. The D gene is left open where the match is weak. Clone size is shown for a subset of rows, as once, few, many or a class of expanded clone.

>TRBJ2-3|TRBD2|once|TRBV6-5
CASSYSTSGGKDTQYF
TGTGCCAGCAGTTACTCCACTAGCGGGGGGAAAGATACGCAGTATTTT
>TRBJ1-6|NA|NA|TRBV6-5
CASSKQGVNSPLHF
TGTGCCAGCAGCAAACAGGGCGTAAATTCACCCCTCCACTTT
>TRBJ2-1|NA|NA|TRBV7-3
CASRTGDQGSYNEQFF
TGTGCCAGCAGGACTGGAGACCAGGGGTCCTACAATGAGCAGTTCTTC
>TRBJ2-7|TRBD2|NA|TRBV5-8
CASSLEREDEQYF
TGTGCCAGCAGCTTGGAGCGGGAAGACGAGCAGTACTTC
>TRBJ1-1|NA|NA|TRBV7-9
CASVTVNTEAFF
TGTGCCAGCGTCACAGTGAACACTGAAGCTTTCTTT
>TRBJ2-3|NA|once|TRBV18
CASSPRSDTQYF
TGTGCCAGCTCACCCAGGTCGGATACGCAGTATTTT
>TRBJ2-3|TRBD2|NA|TRBV19
CASKKAGGTDTQYF
TGTGCCAGTAAAAAAGCGGGGGGCACAGATACGCAGTATTTT
>TRBJ2-5|NA|NA|TRBV10-1
CASSHTGGETQYF
TGCGCCAGCAGCCATACAGGAGGGGAGACCCAGTACTTC
>TRBJ1-2|TRBD1|NA|TRBV12-3/TRBV12-4
CASLPTGLYGYTF
TGTGCCAGCCTGCCGACAGGGCTCTATGGCTACACCTTC
>TRBJ2-3|NA|NA|TRBV9
CASSVVRIDTQYF
TGTGCCAGCAGCGTAGTCCGTATAGATACGCAGTATTTT
>TRBJ2-7|TRBD2|NA|TRBV7-8
CASSFLAGEQYF
TGTGCCAGCAGCTTCCTAGCGGGAGAGCAGTACTTC
>TRBJ1-4|NA|NA|TRBV5-6
CASSLSLTNEKLFF
TGTGCCAGCAGCTTGTCACTAACTAATGAAAAACTGTTTTTT
>TRBJ2-2|NA|NA|TRBV3-1/TRBV3-2
CASSQKNNAGGELFF
TGTGCCAGCAGCCAAAAGAATAACGCGGGCGGGGAGCTGTTTTTT
>TRBJ1-3|NA|NA|TRBV27
CASWSLGSSGNTIYF
TGTGCCAGCTGGTCCCTGGGGAGTTCTGGAAACACCATATATTTT
>TRBJ1-1|NA|NA|TRBV20-1
CSASRYSGEAFF
TGCAGTGCTAGTCGCTACTCCGGTGAAGCTTTCTTT
>TRBJ2-7|NA|NA|TRBV6-2/TRBV6-3
CASSYPGGAREQYF
TGTGCCAGCAGTTACCCTGGAGGAGCGAGGGAGCAGTACTTC
>TRBJ2-5|NA|NA|TRBV5-4
CASSSTGLAGKTQYF
TGTGCCAGCAGTTCAACGGGGTTAGCAGGAAAGACCCAGTACTTC
>TRBJ1-2|NA|NA|TRBV19
CASSMGRGAYGYTF
TGTGCCAGTAGTATGGGGAGGGGGGCCTATGGCTACACCTTC
>TRBJ1-1|TRBD1|NA|TRBV3-1/TRBV3-2
CASSQVPQGAGGEAFF
TGTGCCAGCAGCCAAGTCCCACAGGGGGCAGGGGGGGAAGCTTTCTTT
>TRBJ2-3|NA|NA|TRBV5-3
CARSFTQGRLSTDTQYF
TGTGCCAGAAGCTTTACACAGGGTCGCTTGTCCACAGATACGCAGTATTTT
>TRBJ1-3|NA|many|TRBV11-3
CASSLGAPGNTIYF
TGTGCCAGCAGCTTAGGAGCTCCTGGAAACACCATATATTTT
>TRBJ2-3|TRBD2|NA|TRBV7-3
CASSLRIGPSGTSTDTQYF
TGTGCCAGCAGCTTAAGAATCGGGCCTAGCGGAACTAGCACAGATACGCAGTATTTT
>TRBJ2-1|TRBD2|NA|TRBV4-2
CASSQEASGSYNEQFF
TGTGCCAGCAGCCAAGAAGCTAGCGGCTCCTACAATGAGCAGTTCTTC
>TRBJ2-5|NA|NA|TRBV19
CASSSRGVETQYF
TGTGCCAGTAGCTCCAGGGGCGTAGAGACCCAGTACTTC
>TRBJ2-7|NA|NA|TRBV3-1/TRBV3-2
CASTKGPLGSYEQYF
TGTGCCAGCACCAAGGGGCCCTTAGGCTCCTACGAGCAGTACTTC
>TRBJ1-4|NA|few|TRBV25-1
CASSEYRDTSNEKLFF
TGTGCCAGCAGTGAATATAGAGACACTTCTAATGAAAAACTGTTTTTT
>TRBJ1-1|NA|NA|TRBV5-1
CASSLGDTRAFF
TGCGCCAGCAGCTTGGGGGACACCCGGGCTTTCTTT
>TRBJ1-1|TRBD1|NA|TRBV3-1/TRBV3-2
CASSQRDRVGMNTEAFF
TGTGCCAGCAGCCAAAGGGACAGGGTGGGAATGAACACTGAAGCTTTCTTT
>TRBJ1-5|TRBD1|once|TRBV6-6
CASNRKPGQGGQPQHF
TGTGCCAGCAACAGAAAACCGGGACAGGGGGGTCAGCCCCAGCATTTT